Shown below are 21 T cell receptor beta chains from a single sample sequenced in a study of a mutant IDH1 vaccine in newly diagnosed glioma. Sequencing was performed with immunoSEQ multiplex PCR; in TCRdb, only in-frame clones are kept and a portion is missing. The table lists tens of thousands of clones, more than 65% of them singletons. The time point denotes: baseline, week 1 (first vaccination visit). Treatment indicated: pre-vaccination baseline after standard-of-care therapy. The material sequenced was PBMCs, taken from a glioma patient treated with radiotherapy, temozolomide or both. The receptors originated from a man in his forties or fifties with glioma.

The chain joins TRBV30 to TRBJ1-2, with a tentative D call TRBD1 (6 bases). Germline lookup yields CDR1 GTSNPN and CDR2 SVGIG (reference sequence). The ends were cut back, 1 base at V and 2 bases at J, with 11 bases in the middle. This CDR3 comprises 14 residues. CDR3 sequence: CAWSGDTVNYGYTF. Written as DNA, the CDR3 is TGTGCCTGGAGTGGGGACACCGTAAACTATGGCTACACCTTC. Looking up the rest from reference TRBV30 and TRBJ1-2 gives the full variable domain: SQTIHQWPATLVQPVGSPLSLECTVEGTSNPNLYWYRQAAGRGLQLLFYSVGIGQISSEVPQNLSASRPQDRQFILSSKKLLLSDSGFYLCAWSGDTVNYGYTFGSGTRLTVV.

This CDR3 reads CASTLGRNTEAFF. The DNA of the CDR3 is TGTGCCAGCACCCTGGGGAGAAACACTGAAGCTTTCTTT. This sequence joins TRBV7-2 and TRBJ1-1; the D is unclear. Trimming cost V 7 bases and J 2 bases, with 11 bases left between them. Per the germline V gene, CDR1 is SGHTA and CDR2 is FQGNSA. This CDR3 contains 13 residues. The entire variable domain, with the rest obtained from reference TRBV7-2 and TRBJ1-1, is as follows: GAGVSQSPSNKVTEKGKDVELRCDPISGHTALYWYRQSLGQGLEFLIYFQGNSAPDKSGLPSDRFSAERTGGSVSTLTIQRTQQEDSAVYLCASTLGRNTEAFFGQGTRLTVV.

The gene calls are TRBV7-3 and TRBJ1-1, with D perhaps matching TRBD1 (5 bases). Germline V lookup: CDR1 SGHTA, CDR2 FQGTGA. The CDR3 contains 14 residues. V was pared by 1 base and J by 1 base, with 7 bases between. Here the CDR3 reads CASSLMGPNTEAFF. CDR3 bases: TGTGCCAGCAGCTTAATGGGGCCGAACACTGAAGCTTTCTTT.

The chain combines TRBV6-4 with TRBJ2-3; D perhaps matches TRBD2 (7 bases). The CDR3 has 15 amino acids. The V gene lost 2 bases and the J gene lost 7 bases, with 16 bases spanning the gap. Germline V gene data show CDR1 as MRHNA and CDR2 as SNTAGT. CDR3 sequence reads: CASSDRAGAGYTQYF. CDR3 nucleotides: TGTGCCAGCAGTGACCGGGCGGGGGCCGGGTATACGCAGTATTTT.

This clone appeared a single time. Here the CDR3 reads CASSLMGGLSTDTQYF. The CDR3 region has the DNA TGTGCCAGCAGCTTGATGGGGGGGCTGAGCACAGATACGCAGTATTTT. This sequence joins TRBV5-5 and TRBJ2-3; tentative D call: TRBD2 (7 bases). V was cut by 1 base and J by 0 bases, with 12 bases left in between. Germline CDR1 SGHKS, CDR2 YYEKEE (reference sequence). This CDR3 is built from 16 residues. Full variable domain (missing parts from reference TRBV5-5 and TRBJ2-3): DAGVTQSPTHLIKTRGQQVTLRCSPISGHKSVSWYQQVLGQGPQFIFQYYEKEERGRGNFPDRFSARQFPNYSSELNVNALLLGDSALYLCASSLMGGLSTDTQYFGPGTRLTVL.

V and J are TRBV14 and TRBJ2-2, with D hard to call. V was clipped by 0 bases and J by 5 bases, with 4 bases between them. Germline V gene data show CDR1 as SGHDN and CDR2 as FVKESK. This CDR3 comprises 13 residues. CDR3: CASSQDWTGELFF. CDR3 DNA: TGTGCCAGCAGCCAAGATTGGACCGGGGAGCTGTTTTTT.

V gene TRBV5-1 combines with J gene TRBJ1-4; D gene ambiguous. The germline gives CDR1 SGHRS, CDR2 YFSETQ. Trimming removed 0 bases from V and 0 bases from J, with 9 bases in between. This CDR3 contains 16 residues. This chain's CDR3 is CASSLDTPATNEKLFF. CDR3 DNA sequence: TGCGCCAGCAGCTTGGATACACCAGCAACTAATGAAAAACTGTTTTTT.

This chain connects TRBV9 to TRBJ2-2, with unresolved D. Germline assignment: CDR1 SGDLS and CDR2 YYNGEE. The CDR3 loop spans 16 amino acids. The V end was cut by 1 base, the J end by 2 bases, with 12 bases between. CDR3 amino acids: CASSVRERRNTGELFF. CDR3 coding DNA: TGTGCCAGCAGCGTACGCGAAAGGAGAAACACCGGGGAGCTGTTTTTT.

The chain recombines TRBV6-4 with TRBJ2-1, with D perhaps assigned TRBD1 or TRBD2 (5 bases each). The CDR3 runs to 11 residues. Germline loops: CDR1 MRHNA, CDR2 SNTAGT. Trimming removed 6 bases from V and 10 bases from J, with 10 bases in between. The CDR3 is CASSTGREQFF. DNA of the CDR3: TGTGCCAGCAGCACGGGGCGCGAGCAGTTCTTC.

V gene TRBV6-5 combines with J gene TRBJ2-1, with 9 bases matching TRBD1. The CDR3 has 14 amino acids. Germline assignment: CDR1 MNHEY and CDR2 SVGAGI. V was pared by 5 bases and J by 5 bases, with 4 bases of the junction left unmatched. In nucleotides, the CDR3 is TGTGCCAGCAGTCAACAGGGGGCCGACAATGAGCAGTTCTTC. It codes for CASSQQGADNEQFF.

The chain recombines TRBV5-6 with TRBJ1-5; TRBD1 matches 8 bases. This CDR3 is built from 14 residues. Germline V CDR1 and CDR2: SGHDT, YYEEEE. The V segment lost 4 bases and the J segment 4 bases; nucleotides outside the gene matches: 4. Here the CDR3 reads CASSTGQANQPQHF. CDR3 DNA sequence: TGTGCCAGCAGCACGGGACAGGCAAATCAGCCCCAGCATTTT.

The rearrangement uses TRBV7-2 and TRBJ2-3; no clear D gene. The CDR3 is 13 amino acids. The germline CDR1 and CDR2 sequences are SGHTA and FQGNSA. Trimming removed 2 bases from V and 4 bases from J, with 7 bases in between. CDR3 in amino acids: CASSLQGPDTQYF. DNA for the CDR3: TGTGCCAGCAGCTTACAAGGGCCAGATACGCAGTATTTT. Full variable domain (missing parts from reference TRBV7-2 and TRBJ2-3): GAGVSQSPSNKVTEKGKDVELRCDPISGHTALYWYRQSLGQGLEFLIYFQGNSAPDKSGLPSDRFSAERTGGSVSTLTIQRTQQEDSAVYLCASSLQGPDTQYFGPGTRLTVL.

The rearrangement joins TRBV5-1 to TRBJ1-6; 8 bases are a match to TRBD1. Germline trimming cut 5 bases from V and 8 bases from J; bases unmatched to any gene: 6. Germline V CDR1 and CDR2: SGHRS, YFSETQ. The CDR3 spans 14 residues. In DNA form, the CDR3 reads TGCGCCAGCAGTGTGACAGGGGAAGATTCACCCCTCCACTTT. Amino acid sequence: CASSVTGEDSPLHF.

This clone came up a few times. The rearrangement uses TRBV15 and TRBJ1-5; no reliable D call. Germline V lookup: CDR1 LNHNV, CDR2 YYDKDF (reference sequence). The CDR3 is 14 amino acids. With 4 bases removed from V and 7 bases from J, the gap between germline ends came to 14 bases. The CDR3 reads CATSKLGLGQPQHF. The CDR3 DNA reads as TGTGCCACCAGCAAACTTGGTTTAGGGCAGCCCCAGCATTTT.

The chain joins TRBV7-2 to TRBJ2-7; D perhaps matches TRBD1 (6 bases). This CDR3 is built from 14 residues. Looked up from germline, CDR1 is SGHTA and CDR2 is FQGNSA. V lost 4 bases and J lost 4, with 14 bases in between. CDR3 sequence: CASSYQGHLYEQYF. The CDR3 region has the DNA TGTGCCAGCAGCTACCAGGGACACCTTTACGAGCAGTACTTC.

This clone was recorded only once. This rearrangement joins TRBV4-1 to TRBJ2-2; a weak D match, TRBD2 (5 bases). Trimming cost V 4 bases and J 6 bases, with 12 bases left between them. The CDR3 has 14 amino acids. Germline CDR1 MGHRA, CDR2 YSYEKL. CDR3 bases: TGCGCCAGCAGCCGAGAGCCCGGGGCCGGGGAGCTGTTTTTT. Translation gives CASSREPGAGELFF.

The chain uses TRBV7-9 and TRBJ1-5, with a tentative D call TRBD1 (5 bases). Germline V CDR1 and CDR2: SEHNR, FQNEAQ (reference sequence). CDR3 length equals 14 residues. V was pared by 5 bases and J by 6 bases, with 14 bases between. As DNA, the CDR3 is TGTGCCAGCAGCCAGGACCAGGGTAGTCAGCCCCAGCATTTT. This sequence encodes CASSQDQGSQPQHF.

The V and J genes are TRBV4-1 and TRBJ1-5, with TRBD1 matching over 7 bases. Germline lookup yields CDR1 MGHRA and CDR2 YSYEKL. CDR3 length: 17 residues. Trimming took 0 bases from V and 2 from J; bases not matched to a gene: 7. Here the CDR3 reads CASSQESGQVGNQPQHF. The CDR3 DNA is TGCGCCAGCAGCCAAGAATCCGGACAGGTAGGCAATCAGCCCCAGCATTTT.

The chain couples TRBV19 to TRBJ2-6; D uncertain. CDR1 and CDR2 from the germline V gene are LNHDA and SQIVND (reference sequence). V was clipped by 4 bases and J by 5 bases, with 21 bases between them. The CDR3 is 18 amino acids. Written as DNA, the CDR3 is TGTGCCAGTAGTAGATCCCGCAAATCACAAAGTCGGGCCAACGTCCTGACTTTC. Protein sequence: CASSRSRKSQSRANVLTF.

This chain connects TRBV6-6 to TRBJ1-2, with D tentatively TRBD1 (6 bases). The germline V gene has CDR1 MNHNY and CDR2 SVGAGI (reference sequence). This CDR3 contains 14 residues. V was shortened by 4 bases and J by 7 bases, with 16 bases between the two germline ends. The CDR3 bases are TGTGCCAGCAGTTCCTCTGGGGGGCGGGTTGGCTACACCTTC. Protein: CASSSSGGRVGYTF.

This clone was counted a few times. The genes are TRBV6-6 and TRBJ2-1; 7 positions agree with TRBD1. This CDR3 contains 14 residues. Germline V gene lookup returns CDR1 MNHNY and CDR2 SVGAGI (reference sequence). After removal of 5 bases from V and 7 bases from J, the junction contained 8 bases not matched to a gene. The CDR3 region is CASSDPTGVNEQFF. CDR3 bases: TGTGCCAGCAGTGACCCCACAGGGGTTAATGAGCAGTTCTTC.